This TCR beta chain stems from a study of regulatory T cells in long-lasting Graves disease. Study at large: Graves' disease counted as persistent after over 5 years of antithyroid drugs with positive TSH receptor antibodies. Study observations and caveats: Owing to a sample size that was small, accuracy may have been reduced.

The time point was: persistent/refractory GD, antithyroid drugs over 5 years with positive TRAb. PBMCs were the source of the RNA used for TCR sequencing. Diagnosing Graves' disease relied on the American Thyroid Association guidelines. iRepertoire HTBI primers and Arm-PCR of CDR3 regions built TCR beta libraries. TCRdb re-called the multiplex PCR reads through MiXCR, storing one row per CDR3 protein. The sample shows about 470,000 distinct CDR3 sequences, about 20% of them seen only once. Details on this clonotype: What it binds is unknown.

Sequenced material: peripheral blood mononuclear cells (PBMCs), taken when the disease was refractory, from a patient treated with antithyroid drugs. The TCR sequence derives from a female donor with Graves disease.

The DNA for the CDR3 is TGCGCCAGCAGCTTGGACTGGACCTACAATGAGCAGTTCTTC. It translates to CASSLDWTYNEQFF. V is TRBV5-1 and J is TRBJ2-1; the D is unclear. Germline V gene data show CDR1 as SGHRS and CDR2 as YFSETQ. The CDR3 extends over 14 amino acids. Trimming stripped 0 bases from V and 2 bases from J, with 6 bases between.